Below are 10 T cell receptor beta chains sequenced from a single sample in a study of T cells in Graves' hyperthyroidism and ophthalmopathy. There were TCR beta CDR3 regions amplified from RNA transcripts. The HTBI primer set drove a first-round RT-PCR of the TCR CDR3. From the multiplex PCR reads, TCRdb called clonotypes with MiXCR, one entry per CDR3 protein. Of roughly 660,000 distinct CDR3 sequences listed, about 18% are singletons. Sample: blood. All receptors come from a man in his fifties or sixties with Graves' hyperthyroidism.

This clonotype showed up just once. This chain joins TRBV12-3 or TRBV12-4 and TRBJ1-1; no clear D gene. V lost 6 bases, J lost 8 bases, and 19 bases lay in between. The CDR3 spans 14 residues. Here the CDR3 reads CASSLKAGGPEAFF. CDR3 coding DNA: TGTGCCAGCAGCCTAAAGGCGGGCGGGCCGGAAGCTTTCTTT.

This clonotype has a count of ten or more. The chain is built from TRBV20-1 and TRBJ2-6, with 8 bases that match TRBD1. The CDR3 totals 15 residues. From germline, CDR1 is DFQATT and CDR2 SNEGSKA (reference sequence). V trimming: 6 bases; J trimming: 4 bases; junction bases outside the gene matches: 8. The CDR3 sequence is CSAEDRARGANVLTF. The CDR3 DNA is TGCAGTGCAGAGGACAGGGCGCGAGGGGCCAACGTCCTGACTTTC.

Only a few counts were recorded for this clonotype. Here the CDR3 DNA reads TGTGCCAGCAGCTTGGCCGGGGGGCGGACCACAGATACGCAGTATTTT. This gives the protein CASSLAGGRTTDTQYF. The V gene is TRBV27, the J gene TRBJ2-3; weak D call: TRBD2 (7 bases). Germline V gene lookup returns CDR1 MNHEY and CDR2 SMNVEV (reference sequence). This CDR3 has 16 amino acids. V shed 6 bases and J shed 2 bases, with 18 bases lying between them.

The gene calls are TRBV28 and TRBJ2-5; 10 bases map to TRBD2. Germline lookup yields CDR1 MDHEN and CDR2 SYDVKM. The CDR3 consists of 14 residues. Unmatched junction bases numbered 7, after V lost 7 bases and J lost 5 bases. The CDR3 reads CASTSSGSSETQYF. DNA for the CDR3: TGTGCCAGCACCTCTAGCGGGAGCAGTGAGACCCAGTACTTC.

This clonotype was picked up one time. This chain links TRBV30 with TRBJ1-4; a possible D gene is TRBD1 (5 bases). Germline CDR1 is GTSNPN and CDR2 is SVGIG (reference sequence). The CDR3 extends over 16 amino acids. V was pared by 6 bases and J by 4 bases, with 21 bases between. The DNA for the CDR3 is TGTGCCTGTAGGGGTTCCGACGGGCTGATTAATGAAAAACTGTTTTTT. The encoded protein is CACRGSDGLINEKLFF. Complete variable domain (other parts from reference TRBV30 and TRBJ1-4): SQTIHQWPATLVQPVGSPLSLECTVEGTSNPNLYWYRQAAGRGLQLLFYSVGIGQISSEVPQNLSASRPQDRQFILSSKKLLLSDSGFYLCACRGSDGLINEKLFFGSGTQLSVL.

Concerning this clonotype itself: A far larger clone is off by one base, so a read error is likely. The V and J genes are TRBV12-3 or TRBV12-4 and TRBJ2-1; D may be TRBD2 (5 bases). The V gene lost 6 bases and the J gene lost 11 bases, with 11 bases spanning the gap. The CDR3 extends over 11 amino acids. The CDR3 DNA is TGTGCCAGCAGCCGACTAAATAAGCAGTTCTTC. It codes for CASSRLNKQFF.

This clonotype has ten or more counts. This chain connects TRBV6-2 or TRBV6-3 to TRBJ2-7; D possibly corresponds to TRBD1 (5 bases). Trimming stripped 5 bases from V and 3 bases from J, with 14 bases between. This CDR3 spans 14 amino acids. Germline V gene data show CDR1 as MNHEY and CDR2 as SVGEGT. The CDR3 sequence: CASSTTEQGYEQYF. CDR3 coding DNA: TGTGCCAGCAGTACGACCGAGCAGGGCTACGAGCAGTACTTC.

This chain connects TRBV7-2 to TRBJ2-7, with D hard to call. Germline-derived CDR1 and CDR2 are SGHTA and FQGNSA. V shed 3 bases and J shed 5 bases, with 11 bases lying between them. This CDR3 region has 13 residues. The DNA of the CDR3 is TGTGCCAGCAGCTTTAGACCTCGGGACGAGCAGTACTTC. The encoded protein is CASSFRPRDEQYF.

This clonotype has only a few counts. This chain joins TRBV27 and TRBJ1-2, with D perhaps matching TRBD1 (5 bases). The CDR3 has 15 residues. CDR1 is MNHEY and CDR2 is SMNVEV in the germline V gene (reference sequence). V dropped 2 bases and J dropped 4 bases, with 14 bases sitting between them. For the CDR3, the DNA is TGTGCCAGCAGTTTACTTGGGGGTCTGGGCTATGGCTACACCTTC. Translating it yields CASSLLGGLGYGYTF.

This clonotype was seen repeatedly, ten times or more. This rearrangement joins TRBV15 to TRBJ1-5; 11 bases map to TRBD1. Per the germline V gene, CDR1 is LNHNV and CDR2 is YYDKDF (reference sequence). This CDR3 contains 17 residues. J was trimmed by 6 bases and V by 3 bases; bases with no gene match: 10. CDR3 in DNA: TGTGCCACCAGCAGGGGAGGGACAGGGGGACTGTTTCAGCCCCAGCATTTT. Its protein is CATSRGGTGGLFQPQHF.